This TCR beta chain derives from a study of blood T cells in healthy people across ages. CDR1 is SGHTA and CDR2 is FQGNSA in the germline V gene. The CDR3 totals 13 residues. V was clipped by 5 bases and J by 8 bases, with 13 bases between them. With a J-beta primer mix and a sample-barcoded 5' primer, a second PCR ran 7 to 11 cycles. Each CDR3 protein is one row after TCRdb ran MiXCR on the 5' RACE reads. The sample consists of some 1.8 million distinct CDR3 sequences, about two fifths of them appearing once. The gene calls are TRBV7-2 and TRBJ2-1, with TRBD2 as a possible D gene (5 bases). This receptor was identified in a human donor in good health. The sequencing input was blood. CDR3 protein: CASSAGWEYEQFF. As DNA, the CDR3 is TGTGCCAGCAGCGCAGGTTGGGAGTATGAGCAGTTCTTC.